Given below is one TCR beta chain in context. Its antigen is still unknown. The CDR3 length is 14 residues. The V gene lost 9 bases and the J gene lost 2 bases, with 16 bases spanning the gap. CDR1 and CDR2 from the germline V gene are LNHDA and SQIVND (reference sequence). The sample is drawn from a study of CD8+ T cells in alopecia areata. The study's findings and limits: During tofacitinib treatment, many expanded lesional clones remained in scalp and blood.

As the sequencing template, cDNA was produced by extracting RNA and reverse transcribing it. The assay was immunoSEQ multiplex PCR, and TCRdb's table has in-frame clones only and misses some. The repertoire holds 200,000 or so clones, with about three fifths as singletons. Treatment given: oral pan-JAK inhibitor, 5-10 mg twice daily. This clonotype was sampled from a human donor with alopecia areata. The material sequenced was CD4+ T cells sorted from blood, taken at week 24, from a patient treated with tofacitinib. This chain links TRBV19 with TRBJ1-2, with a weak D call TRBD1 (5 bases). The CDR3 DNA is TGTGCCAGCAGAAGAAGGGAGGGGAACTATGGCTACACCTTC. Residues: CASRRREGNYGYTF.